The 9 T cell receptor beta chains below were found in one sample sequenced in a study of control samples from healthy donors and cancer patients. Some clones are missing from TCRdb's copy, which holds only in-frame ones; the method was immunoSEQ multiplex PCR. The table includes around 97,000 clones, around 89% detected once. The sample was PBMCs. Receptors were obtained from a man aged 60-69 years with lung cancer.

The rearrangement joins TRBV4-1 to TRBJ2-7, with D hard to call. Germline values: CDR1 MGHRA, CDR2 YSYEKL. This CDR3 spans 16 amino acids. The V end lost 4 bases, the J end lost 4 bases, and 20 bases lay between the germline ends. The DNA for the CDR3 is TGCGCCAGCAGCCTAGGCCCGGACCTCATACGGTACGAGCAGTACTTC. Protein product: CASSLGPDLIRYEQYF.

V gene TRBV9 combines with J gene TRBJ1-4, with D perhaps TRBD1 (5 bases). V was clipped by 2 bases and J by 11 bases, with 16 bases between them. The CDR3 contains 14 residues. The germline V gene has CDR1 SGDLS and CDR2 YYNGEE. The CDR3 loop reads CASSVGRSGDKLFF. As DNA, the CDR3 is TGTGCCAGCAGCGTGGGAAGGTCGGGGGACAAACTGTTTTTT.

CDR3 amino acids: CASSPRSYQAEAFF. CDR3 coding DNA: TGTGCCAGCTCACCCCGGAGCTATCAGGCTGAAGCTTTCTTT. V usage is TRBV18 and J usage is TRBJ1-1; D is ambiguous. Looked up from germline, CDR1 is KGHSH and CDR2 is LQKENI. V was shortened by 3 bases and J by 6 bases, with 14 bases between the two germline ends. The CDR3 has 14 residues.

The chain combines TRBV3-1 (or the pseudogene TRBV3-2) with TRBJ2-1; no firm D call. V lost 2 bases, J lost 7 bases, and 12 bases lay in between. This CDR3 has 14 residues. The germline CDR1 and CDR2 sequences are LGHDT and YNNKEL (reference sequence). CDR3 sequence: CASSQNPWGNEQFF. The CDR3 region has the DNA TGTGCCAGCAGCCAAAACCCCTGGGGAAATGAGCAGTTCTTC.

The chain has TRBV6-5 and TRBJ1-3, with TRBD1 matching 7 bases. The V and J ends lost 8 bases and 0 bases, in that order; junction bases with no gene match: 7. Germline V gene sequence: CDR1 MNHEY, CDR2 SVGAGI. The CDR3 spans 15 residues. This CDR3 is CASYKQGSSGNTIYF. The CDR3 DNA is TGTGCCAGCTACAAACAGGGGAGCTCTGGAAACACCATATATTTT.

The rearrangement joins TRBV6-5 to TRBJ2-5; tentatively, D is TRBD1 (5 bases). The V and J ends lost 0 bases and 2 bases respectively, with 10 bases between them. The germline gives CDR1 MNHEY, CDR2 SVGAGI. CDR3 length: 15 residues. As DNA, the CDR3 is TGTGCCAGCAGTTACTCTGGGGCAGATCAAGAGACCCAGTACTTC. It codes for CASSYSGADQETQYF.

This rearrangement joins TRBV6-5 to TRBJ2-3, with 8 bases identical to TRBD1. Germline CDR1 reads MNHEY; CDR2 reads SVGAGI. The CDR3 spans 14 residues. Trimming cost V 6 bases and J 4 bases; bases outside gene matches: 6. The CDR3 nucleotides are TGTGCCAGCAGCCGACAGGGGTTTGCAGATACGCAGTATTTT. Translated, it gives CASSRQGFADTQYF.

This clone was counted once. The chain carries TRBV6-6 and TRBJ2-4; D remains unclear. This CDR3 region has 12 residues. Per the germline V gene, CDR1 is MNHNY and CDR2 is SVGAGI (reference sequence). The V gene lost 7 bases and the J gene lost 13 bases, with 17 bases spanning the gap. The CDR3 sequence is CASTNAVVEQYF. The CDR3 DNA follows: TGTGCCAGCACCAACGCGGTGGTAGAGCAGTACTTC.

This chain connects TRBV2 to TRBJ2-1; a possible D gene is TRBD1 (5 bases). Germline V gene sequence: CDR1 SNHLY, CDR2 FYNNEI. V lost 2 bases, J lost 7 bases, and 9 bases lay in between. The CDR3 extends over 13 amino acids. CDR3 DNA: TGTGCCAGCAGTGAAAGGGGCAGAAATGAGCAGTTCTTC. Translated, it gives CASSERGRNEQFF.